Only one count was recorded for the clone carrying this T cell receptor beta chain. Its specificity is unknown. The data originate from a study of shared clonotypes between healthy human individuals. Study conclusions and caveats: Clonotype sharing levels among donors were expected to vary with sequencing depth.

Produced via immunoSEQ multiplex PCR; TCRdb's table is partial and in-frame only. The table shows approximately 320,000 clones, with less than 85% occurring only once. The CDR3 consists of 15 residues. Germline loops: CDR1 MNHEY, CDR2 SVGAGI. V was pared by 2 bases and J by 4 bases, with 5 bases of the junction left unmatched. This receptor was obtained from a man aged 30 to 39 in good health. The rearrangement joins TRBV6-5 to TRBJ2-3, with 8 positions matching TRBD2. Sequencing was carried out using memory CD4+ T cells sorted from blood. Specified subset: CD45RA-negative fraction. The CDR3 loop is CASSYGAGVADTQYF. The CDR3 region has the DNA TGTGCCAGCAGTTACGGAGCGGGAGTGGCAGATACGCAGTATTTT.